A selection of T cell receptor beta chains follows, all from one sample in a study of blood T cell repertoires in COVID-19. TCRdb's table, derived via immunoSEQ multiplex PCR, lists solely in-frame clones and lacks some. This table has roughly 90,000 clones, 85% appearing once. The sequenced sample was peripheral blood. These receptors all come from a man of 80 years or more with acute or convalescent COVID-19. Each CDR3 is given with its conserved first and last residue. The order of the fields is clone size, CDR3 length, D gene, V gene, J gene, CDR3 protein, CDR3 DNA. The D gene is left open where the match is weak. Clone size, where shown, is once, few, many, or a class for clones that have expanded.

-	14	-	TRBV3-1/TRBV3-2	TRBJ1-2	CASSQGSSNYGYTF	TGTGCCAGCAGCCAAGGCAGTTCTAACTATGGCTACACCTTC
-	16	TRBD1	TRBV7-2	TRBJ2-7	CASSLRVGQGVGEQYF	TGTGCCAGCAGCTTACGGGTAGGACAGGGAGTCGGGGAGCAGTACTTC
-	15	-	TRBV6-5	TRBJ2-6	CASSYSPGGANVLTF	TGTGCCAGCAGTTACTCCCCCGGTGGGGCCAACGTCCTGACTTTC
few	16	TRBD2	TRBV28	TRBJ2-5	CASSLGTGGNQETQYF	TGTGCCAGCAGTTTAGGTACGGGAGGCAACCAAGAGACCCAGTACTTC
few	13	-	TRBV5-1	TRBJ2-2	CASSLDSSGELFF	TGCGCCAGCAGCTTAGATAGCTCCGGGGAGCTGTTTTTT
few	16	TRBD1	TRBV19	TRBJ2-1	CASSIQQGASNNEQFF	TGTGCCAGTAGTATTCAACAGGGGGCATCCAACAATGAGCAGTTCTTC
-	14	-	TRBV6-2/TRBV6-3	TRBJ2-7	CASSDDQGIYEQYF	TGTGCCAGCAGTGATGATCAGGGGATCTACGAGCAGTACTTC
once	13	-	TRBV5-1	TRBJ2-7	CASNGPTNYEQYF	TGCGCCAGCAACGGTCCCACCAACTACGAGCAGTACTTC
-	21	-	TRBV18	TRBJ2-1	CASSPYSVRRGSKDVGNEQFF	TGTGCCAGCTCACCTTATTCGGTTCGAAGAGGGAGTAAGGACGTCGGAAATGAGCAGTTCTTC
-	14	TRBD1	TRBV2	TRBJ2-3	CASRDRTGIDTQYF	TGTGCCAGCAGGGACAGGACAGGGATAGATACGCAGTATTTT
-	11	-	TRBV30	TRBJ1-1	CAWSVGSVAFF	TGTGCCTGGAGTGTGGGGAGTGTGGCTTTCTTT
few	14	TRBD1	TRBV7-2	TRBJ1-6	CATDRVSYNSPLHF	TGTGCCACGGACAGGGTCTCCTATAATTCACCCCTCCACTTT
-	18	-	TRBV5-4	TRBJ1-5	CASSLGNGGGGGNQPQHF	TGTGCCAGCAGCTTGGGAAATGGCGGGGGAGGGGGGAATCAGCCCCAGCATTTT
-	16	TRBD1	TRBV28	TRBJ1-5	CASSLDRGGSNQPQHF	TGTGCCAGCAGTTTGGACAGGGGAGGCAGCAATCAGCCCCAGCATTTT
-	16	TRBD1	TRBV24-1	TRBJ1-1	CATSDTLGTGDTEAFF	TGTGCCACCAGTGACACCCTTGGGACAGGTGACACTGAAGCTTTCTTT
-	17	-	TRBV28	TRBJ1-2	CASSIYEGGLGGYGYTF	TGTGCCAGCAGTATTTATGAGGGCGGACTAGGTGGCTATGGCTACACCTTC
-	15	TRBD1	TRBV19	TRBJ1-4	CASRRDRGLTEKLFF	TGTGCCAGTAGACGGGACAGGGGGCTTACTGAAAAACTGTTTTTT
-	15	-	TRBV4-1	TRBJ1-1	CASSQQGTRNTEAFF	TGCGCCAGCAGCCAACAGGGGACAAGGAACACTGAAGCTTTCTTT
-	15	-	TRBV3-1/TRBV3-2	TRBJ1-1	CASSPIRTEGTEAFF	TGTGCCAGCAGCCCGATACGGACAGAGGGCACTGAAGCTTTCTTT
-	15	TRBD1	TRBV7-8	TRBJ2-7	CASSLGTGGFYEQYF	TGTGCCAGCAGCTTAGGGACAGGGGGCTTCTACGAGCAGTACTTC
-	14	-	TRBV18	TRBJ2-5	CASSPESAAETQYF	TGTGCCAGCTCCCCTGAGAGCGCCGCCGAGACCCAGTACTTC
-	16	-	TRBV18	TRBJ1-3	CASSPPDSSVSNTIYF	TGTGCCAGCTCACCACCGGACAGTTCGGTCTCTAACACCATATATTTT
-	18	TRBD2	TRBV19	TRBJ2-1	CASSIGLAGASSYNEQFF	TGTGCCAGTAGTATAGGACTAGCGGGAGCGTCGTCCTACAATGAGCAGTTCTTC
-	16	-	TRBV2	TRBJ2-2	CASSEATGVAAGELFF	TGTGCCAGCAGTGAAGCGACGGGAGTGGCGGCCGGGGAGCTGTTTTTT
-	14	-	TRBV6-6	TRBJ1-2	CASLRTPSNYGYTF	TGTGCCAGTCTGAGGACTCCTTCTAACTATGGCTACACCTTC
-	13	-	TRBV9	TRBJ2-2	CASRGTTTGELFF	TGTGCCAGCAGAGGGACAACCACCGGGGAGCTGTTTTTT
-	15	-	TRBV5-1	TRBJ1-4	CASSLEGATNEKLFF	TGCGCCAGCAGCTTGGAGGGGGCAACTAATGAAAAACTGTTTTTT
once	11	-	TRBV11-3	TRBJ2-7	CASSFGDEQYF	TGTGCCAGCAGCTTCGGGGACGAGCAGTACTTC
-	15	-	TRBV6-2/TRBV6-3	TRBJ1-6	CASSYDSLGSSPLHF	TGTGCCAGCAGTTACGATTCTCTGGGGAGTTCACCCCTCCACTTT
-	16	TRBD1	TRBV15	TRBJ2-7	CATSRAKTGASYEQYF	TGTGCCACCAGCAGAGCCAAGACAGGGGCTTCCTACGAGCAGTACTTC
once	20	-	TRBV12-5	TRBJ1-5	CASGLVQVGPLKKGNQPQHF	TGTGCTAGTGGTTTGGTACAAGTTGGGCCTCTTAAGAAGGGCAATCAGCCCCAGCATTTT
-	18	TRBD1	TRBV11-3	TRBJ2-5	CASSATNRAVRGPETQYF	TGTGCCAGCAGCGCAACTAACAGGGCGGTAAGGGGGCCAGAGACCCAGTACTTC
-	13	-	TRBV19	TRBJ2-3	CASNRQSTDTQYF	TGTGCCAGTAACCGACAGAGTACAGATACGCAGTATTTT
-	17	-	TRBV30	TRBJ1-5	CAWSVAGDLYNNQPQHF	TGTGCCTGGAGTGTGGCAGGGGACCTCTATAACAATCAGCCCCAGCATTTT
-	15	TRBD1	TRBV3-1/TRBV3-2	TRBJ1-1	CASSQRQGMNTEAFF	TGTGCCAGCAGCCAGAGACAGGGGATGAACACTGAAGCTTTCTTT
-	18	-	TRBV7-9	TRBJ1-4	CASSLAGRASGVNEKLFF	TGTGCCAGCAGCTTAGCGGGCAGGGCCTCGGGCGTCAATGAAAAACTGTTTTTT
few	15	-	TRBV7-8	TRBJ1-2	CASSLVRSPLYGYTF	TGTGCCAGCAGCTTAGTCCGCAGTCCCCTTTATGGCTACACCTTC
-	15	TRBD1	TRBV5-1	TRBJ1-5	CASREGQGRNQPQHF	TGCGCCAGCAGGGAGGGACAGGGACGCAATCAGCCCCAGCATTTT
once	14	-	TRBV30	TRBJ2-1	CAWSEGVSYTEQFF	TGTGCCTGGAGCGAAGGGGTCAGTTACACTGAGCAGTTCTTC